This T cell receptor beta chain stems from a study of T cells after yellow fever vaccination. This clonotype has ten or more counts. Researchers made TCR cDNA using 5'RACE template switching, and this step added a universal primer site and UMIs. Each CDR3 protein gets one entry after TCRdb re-called the 5' RACE reads with MiXCR. The repertoire holds 170,000 or so distinct CDR3 sequences, with about 6% as singletons. The sample was CD4+ T cells sorted from PBMCs, taken on the day of the first yellow fever vaccination. The TCR sequence derives from a man aged 18 to 35 who received the YFV17D yellow fever vaccine.

CDR3 nucleotides: TGTGCCAGCAGTGCGGGTCTAGCGGTCGATGAGCAGTTCTTC. As protein: CASSAGLAVDEQFF. The chain recombines TRBV6-1 with TRBJ2-1; TRBD2 matches at 7 bases. Germline loops: CDR1 MNHNS, CDR2 SASEGT. The trim removed 4 bases at V and 8 bases at J, leaving 8 bases unmatched. This CDR3 has 14 amino acids.